These 24 T cell receptor beta chains were all obtained from the same sample, sequenced in a study of OX40 agonist ivuxolimab in advanced cancers. The protocol used for the library was the immunoSEQ multiplex PCR assay. Here the immuneACCESS table is served through TCRdb, limited to in-frame sequences with V and J called. Missing clones are a known gap in these copies; in checked studies unresolved V genes cover under half, and the rest lacks a known reason. The sample yields 50,000 to 80,000 clones; around 93% were counted once. The ten largest clones represent around 0.42% of the sample. Sequencing used CD4+ or CD8+ T cells sorted from blood, obtained in a trial of the OX40 agonist ivuxolimab. These receptors came from an adult with an advanced solid tumor such as melanoma, head and neck, liver or kidney cancer.

The chain recombines TRBV7-8 with TRBJ2-5, with D possibly being TRBD1 (5 bases). This CDR3 region has 14 residues. V lost 1 base and J lost 4, with 10 bases in between. Germline V gene lookup returns CDR1 SGHVS and CDR2 FQNEAQ. The chain's CDR3 is CASSLERGRETQYF. CDR3 coding DNA: TGTGCCAGCAGCTTAGAAAGGGGAAGAGAGACCCAGTACTTC.

This rearrangement joins TRBV18 to TRBJ1-1; 8 bases line up with TRBD1. V shed 5 bases, J shed 2 bases, and the junction held 4 bases outside the gene matches. This CDR3 is 14 amino acids long. CDR1 KGHSH and CDR2 LQKENI come from the germline V gene. Written as DNA, the CDR3 is TGTGCCAGCTCATCGACAGGGGTAAACACTGAAGCTTTCTTT. Its translation: CASSSTGVNTEAFF.

The chain carries TRBV2 and TRBJ2-1; 9 bases fit TRBD2. The V gene end was trimmed by 7 bases and the J gene end by 7 bases; junction bases not matched to a gene: 8. The CDR3 is 14 residues long. In germline, CDR1 is SNHLY, CDR2 FYNNEI. CDR3 bases: TGTGCCAGCATTAGGCTAGCGGGGAAGAATGAGCAGTTCTTC. Translating it yields CASIRLAGKNEQFF. Full variable domain (outside the CDR3, taken from reference TRBV2 and TRBJ2-1): EPEVTQTPSHQVTQMGQEVILRCVPISNHLYFYWYRQILGQKVEFLVSFYNNEISEKSEIFDDQFSVERPDGSNFTLKIRSTKLEDSAMYFCASIRLAGKNEQFFGPGTRLTVL.

The chain couples TRBV25-1 to TRBJ2-5; 8 nucleotides align to TRBD2. The CDR3 length is 15 residues. V shed 5 bases and J 4 bases; nucleotides not matched to a gene: 9. Germline CDR1 is MGHDK and CDR2 is SYGVNS. CDR3 sequence: CASSTSGPTGETQYF. CDR3 coding DNA: TGTGCCAGCAGTACTAGCGGACCCACGGGAGAGACCCAGTACTTC.

This chain links TRBV6-6 with TRBJ2-1; the match to TRBD2 covers 10 bases. In germline, CDR1 is MNHNY, CDR2 SVGAGI (reference sequence). V shed 5 bases and J 5 bases; nucleotides not matched to a gene: 9. This CDR3 spans 16 amino acids. Here the CDR3 reads CASSPSLAGGHNEQFF. The CDR3 DNA reads TGTGCCAGCAGTCCCTCTTTAGCGGGAGGTCACAATGAGCAGTTCTTC.

V is TRBV7-9 and J is TRBJ2-1, with 9 positions matching TRBD2. Trimming took 5 bases from V and 0 from J; bases not matched to a gene: 2. The CDR3 runs to 15 residues. Germline V gene data show CDR1 as SEHNR and CDR2 as FQNEAQ (reference sequence). As DNA, the CDR3 is TGTGCCAGCAGCCGTAGCGGGAGCTCCTACAATGAGCAGTTCTTC. It yields the protein CASSRSGSSYNEQFF.

This chain links TRBV6-1 with TRBJ1-5; maybe TRBD1 (6 bases). Germline CDR1 is MNHNS and CDR2 is SASEGT. The CDR3 length is 14 residues. Trimming took 4 bases from V and 3 from J, leaving 10 bases between them. The CDR3 coding sequence is TGTGCCAGCAGTGTGACAGGTTCCAATCAGCCCCAGCATTTT. This encodes CASSVTGSNQPQHF.

The rearrangement joins TRBV18 to TRBJ2-5, with 8 positions matching TRBD2. With V trimmed by 3 bases and J by 5 bases, 8 bases remained unmatched. This CDR3 has 15 residues. Germline values: CDR1 KGHSH, CDR2 LQKENI. Here the CDR3 reads CASSPRSGSRETQYF. The CDR3 coding sequence is TGTGCCAGCTCACCCCGCAGCGGGAGCCGGGAGACCCAGTACTTC.

This chain joins TRBV30 and TRBJ2-3; the D is unclear. This CDR3 is 12 amino acids long. In germline, CDR1 is GTSNPN, CDR2 SVGIG (reference sequence). Trimming shortened V by 4 bases and J by 3 bases, and 8 bases separated the two germline ends. CDR3: CAWTGLTDTQYF. In DNA, the CDR3 is TGTGCCTGGACCGGTTTGACAGATACGCAGTATTTT.

The genes are TRBV10-3 and TRBJ1-5, with a tentative D call TRBD1 (6 bases). V shed 3 bases and J shed 8 bases, with 11 bases lying between them. The CDR3 runs to 13 residues. The germline V gene has CDR1 ENHRY and CDR2 SYGVKD. CDR3: CAISDRRGEPQHF. As DNA, the CDR3 is TGTGCCATCAGTGACCGCAGGGGCGAGCCCCAGCATTTT.

The chain has TRBV29-1 and TRBJ1-5; maybe TRBD1 (5 bases). The germline V and J ends were trimmed by 2 bases and 6 bases, with 11 bases remaining between them. Germline CDR1 reads SQVTM; CDR2 reads ANQGSEA. This CDR3 region has 13 residues. The CDR3 region is CSVELGDGQPQHF. CDR3 DNA: TGCAGCGTTGAATTGGGGGATGGTCAGCCCCAGCATTTT.

The chain has TRBV9 and TRBJ2-5, with TRBD1 as a possible D gene (5 bases). The ends were cut back, 0 bases at V and 5 bases at J, with 14 bases in the middle. Germline assignment: CDR1 SGDLS and CDR2 YYNGEE. This CDR3 has 15 amino acids. The CDR3 bases are TGTGCCAGCAGCGTAGCTGGACACGGGCGTGAGACCCAGTACTTC. This codes for CASSVAGHGRETQYF.

V gene TRBV5-6 combines with J gene TRBJ2-5; 9 positions agree with TRBD2. V trimming: 0 bases; J trimming: 13 bases; junction bases outside the gene matches: 7. There are 13 residues in the CDR3. CDR1 SGHDT and CDR2 YYEEEE come from the germline V gene. The CDR3 sequence is CASSLAAAGGPYF. The CDR3 region has the DNA TGTGCCAGCAGCTTGGCCGCGGCGGGAGGGCCGTACTTC.

This clone was observed a single time. This chain connects TRBV11-3 to TRBJ2-3; 8 positions agree with TRBD2. The CDR3 consists of 16 residues. The germline V gene encodes CDR1 SGHNT and CDR2 YENEEA. V lost 5 bases to trimming and J lost 2 bases; unmatched junction nucleotides: 9. The CDR3 reads CASSLPKAGDTDTQYF. In nucleotides, the CDR3 is TGTGCCAGCAGCCTGCCTAAAGCGGGAGACACAGATACGCAGTATTTT.

The chain couples TRBV7-2 to TRBJ2-2, with 11 bases fitting TRBD2. Germline V lookup: CDR1 SGHTA, CDR2 FQGNSA. The CDR3 has 18 residues. J lost 0 bases, V lost 1 base, and 4 bases had no gene match. CDR3 region: CASSLVGLAGTNTGELFF. CDR3 DNA: TGTGCCAGCAGCTTAGTAGGACTAGCGGGTACGAACACCGGGGAGCTGTTTTTT.

The rearrangement uses TRBV29-1 and TRBJ2-7; 8 bases agree with TRBD2. The CDR3 is 13 amino acids. CDR1 and CDR2 (germline): SQVTM, ANQGSEA. After removal of 4 bases from V and 6 bases from J, the junction contained 8 bases not matched to a gene. The CDR3 here is CSVATGGSSEQYF. DNA of the CDR3: TGCAGCGTTGCCACGGGAGGGTCTTCCGAGCAGTACTTC.

J is TRBJ1-1 and V is TRBV27; tentative D call: TRBD1 (5 bases). V was pared by 2 bases and J by 5 bases, with 18 bases between. Germline loops: CDR1 MNHEY, CDR2 SMNVEV (reference sequence). The CDR3 has 16 amino acids. CDR3 nucleotides: TGTGCCAGCAGTTTAACCCCTCCGGGGGGTGGGACTGAAGCTTTCTTT. Amino acid sequence: CASSLTPPGGGTEAFF.

V usage is TRBV14 and J usage is TRBJ1-3, with 7 bases fitting TRBD1. Per the germline V gene, CDR1 is SGHDN and CDR2 is FVKESK. This CDR3 contains 15 residues. After removal of 5 bases from V and 0 bases from J, the junction contained 4 bases not matched to a gene. The CDR3: CASSWDRASGNTIYF. CDR3 sequence (DNA): TGTGCCAGCAGCTGGGACAGAGCCTCTGGAAACACCATATATTTT.

The V call is TRBV5-5, the J call TRBJ2-5, with 7 bases aligning to TRBD1. Germline CDR1 SGHKS, CDR2 YYEKEE (reference sequence). The ends lost 4 bases at V and 0 bases at J; junction bases unmatched: 3. This CDR3 region has 14 residues. CDR3 sequence (DNA): TGTGCCAGCAGCGGGACAGAGTACCAAGAGACCCAGTACTTC. This codes for CASSGTEYQETQYF.

The chain recombines TRBV14 with TRBJ2-5; 7 bases are a match to TRBD2. Germline assignment: CDR1 SGHDN and CDR2 FVKESK. The CDR3 length is 17 residues. The trim removed 2 bases at V and 5 bases at J, leaving 14 bases unmatched. The CDR3 DNA is TGTGCCAGCAGCCAAACTCGGCTAGCGGTCCTAAGGGAGACCCAGTACTTC. Translation gives CASSQTRLAVLRETQYF.

The rearrangement uses TRBV10-3 and TRBJ1-1; the match to TRBD1 covers 7 bases. The CDR3 has 13 residues. Germline values: CDR1 ENHRY, CDR2 SYGVKD. With V trimmed by 6 bases and J by 4 bases, 5 bases remained unmatched. CDR3 nucleotide sequence: TGTGCCATCAGCGACAGGGAGGCCACTGAAGCTTTCTTT. Protein sequence: CAISDREATEAFF.

The genes are TRBV6-5 and TRBJ1-2; possible D gene TRBD1, 6 bases. Trimming pared 2 bases from V and 8 bases from J, leaving 15 bases between. The CDR3 extends over 14 amino acids. Germline V gene data show CDR1 as MNHEY and CDR2 as SVGAGI. In DNA, the CDR3 is TGTGCCAGCAGTTACCTGGGGGGCTCAAGGGGCTACACCTTC. Amino acids: CASSYLGGSRGYTF.

The chain couples TRBV5-1 to TRBJ1-2; TRBD1 agrees at 9 bases. V gave up 4 bases and J gave up 2 bases; unmatched junction bases: 3. Germline V gene data show CDR1 as SGHRS and CDR2 as YFSETQ. The CDR3 extends over 14 amino acids. The CDR3 DNA reads TGCGCCAGCAGCGGGACAGGGAACAACTATGGCTACACCTTC. The encoded protein is CASSGTGNNYGYTF.

The chain employs TRBV6-5 and TRBJ1-1, with a tentative D call TRBD1 (6 bases). The germline CDR1 and CDR2 sequences are MNHEY and SVGAGI. Trimming stripped 2 bases from V and 0 bases from J, with 10 bases between. The CDR3 runs to 15 residues. The DNA of the CDR3 is TGTGCCAGCAGTTACCTACAGGGACTGAACACTGAAGCTTTCTTT. Translated, it gives CASSYLQGLNTEAFF.